Shown below are 18 T cell receptor beta chains from a single sample sequenced in a study of radiation and T cells in renal cell carcinoma. Some clones are missing from TCRdb's copy, which holds only in-frame ones; the method was immunoSEQ multiplex PCR. Of some 120,000 clones listed, around 81% are singletons. Regarding time point: blood 2 weeks post-SBRT. Treatment meaning: 15 Gy SBRT to primary tumor, nephrectomy 4 weeks later. Material: blood, obtained from a patient whose treatment included radiotherapy and nephrectomy. The receptor set was obtained from a man in his fifties with renal cell carcinoma.

The chain combines TRBV7-2 with TRBJ1-1; no reliable D call. Germline CDR1 and CDR2: SGHTA and FQGNSA. V shed 1 base and J shed 3 bases, with 9 bases lying between them. This CDR3 has 14 residues. CDR3 sequence reads: CASSLVGRDTEAFF. For the CDR3, the DNA is TGTGCCAGCAGCTTAGTGGGTCGGGACACTGAAGCTTTCTTT.

V gene TRBV19 combines with J gene TRBJ2-1; TRBD1 matches 11 bases. This CDR3 has 17 residues. The germline V gene encodes CDR1 LNHDA and CDR2 SQIVND (reference sequence). Germline trimming cut 5 bases from V and 5 bases from J; bases unmatched to any gene: 11. The CDR3 loop reads CASSPWTGGDRDNEQFF. In DNA form, the CDR3 reads TGTGCCAGTAGTCCCTGGACAGGGGGCGATCGGGACAATGAGCAGTTCTTC.

This sequence joins TRBV2 and TRBJ2-5, with 7 bases aligning to TRBD2. Per germline, CDR1 SNHLY and CDR2 FYNNEI. Germline trimming cut 8 bases from V and 2 bases from J; bases unmatched to any gene: 17. The CDR3 sequence is 17 residues long. The CDR3 nucleotides read TGTGCCAGCTTTTTGTGGGGCGGGAGTAAGGCACAAGAGACCCAGTACTTC. This translates into CASFLWGGSKAQETQYF.

This clone was recorded a few times. CDR3 sequence reads: CASSQEGTGANEKLFF. The CDR3 DNA is TGCGCCAGCAGCCAAGAAGGGACAGGGGCGAATGAAAAACTGTTTTTT. V is TRBV4-3 and J is TRBJ1-4, with 10 bases that match TRBD1. This CDR3 has 16 amino acids. CDR1 is LGHNA, CDR2 YSLEER, per germline. J was trimmed by 5 bases and V by 0 bases; bases with no gene match: 3.

The CDR3 DNA is TGTGCCAGCAGTGAATTGAAAGACCGTGCTGGCTACACCTTC. Translation: CASSELKDRAGYTF. The chain uses TRBV6-5 and TRBJ1-2, with D hard to call. The CDR3 is 14 residues long. Germline V gene sequence: CDR1 MNHEY, CDR2 SVGAGI. V was cut by 5 bases and J by 7 bases, with 17 bases left in between.

The genes are TRBV4-2 and TRBJ2-7; TRBD1 might be the D (6 bases). V dropped 1 base and J dropped 6 bases, with 13 bases sitting between them. The CDR3 sequence is 14 residues long. The germline gives CDR1 LGHNA, CDR2 YNFKEQ. The CDR3 DNA reads as TGTGCCAGCAGCCAAGGCACAGGGATCCTCGAGCAGTACTTC. Its protein is CASSQGTGILEQYF.

This clone was picked up a small number of times. The chain has TRBV30 and TRBJ2-2, with TRBD2 as a possible D gene (5 bases). This CDR3 contains 11 residues. V was pared by 2 bases and J by 8 bases, with 6 bases between. Germline V gene lookup returns CDR1 GTSNPN and CDR2 SVGIG (reference sequence). The CDR3 DNA sequence: TGTGCCTGGAGTCTAGCTGGGGAGCTGTTTTTT. Its translation: CAWSLAGELFF.

J is TRBJ1-5 and V is TRBV7-2; a weak D match, TRBD1 (5 bases). The CDR3 runs to 13 residues. V was trimmed by 3 bases and J by 7 bases, leaving 10 bases between them. Per the germline V gene, CDR1 is SGHTA and CDR2 is FQGNSA. CDR3 amino acids: CASSFVREQPQHF. For the CDR3, the DNA is TGTGCCAGCAGCTTCGTCAGGGAACAGCCCCAGCATTTT.

The rearrangement links TRBV29-1 to TRBJ2-2; the match to TRBD1 covers 7 bases. This CDR3 spans 15 amino acids. Germline assignment: CDR1 SQVTM and CDR2 ANQGSEA. The V and J ends lost 4 bases and 4 bases, in that order; junction bases with no gene match: 9. CDR3 loop: CSVVGPGTVTGELFF. In nucleotides, the CDR3 is TGCAGCGTTGTTGGCCCAGGGACAGTCACCGGGGAGCTGTTTTTT.

V is TRBV5-1 and J is TRBJ2-5, with TRBD2 matching 9 bases. Germline lookup yields CDR1 SGHRS and CDR2 YFSETQ. CDR3 length equals 15 residues. With 0 bases clipped from V and 5 bases from J, the junction kept 5 bases outside the gene matches. The CDR3 loop reads CASSLAGTSIETQYF. CDR3 bases: TGCGCCAGCAGCTTGGCCGGGACTAGCATTGAGACCCAGTACTTC.

The chain uses TRBV19 and TRBJ2-3, with 7 bases aligning to TRBD2. This CDR3 comprises 14 residues. From germline, CDR1 is LNHDA and CDR2 SQIVND (reference sequence). Trimming removed 3 bases from V and 8 bases from J; junction bases left unmatched: 8. CDR3 sequence (DNA): TGTGCCAGTAGTATGGATAGCGGGCGGGTTACGCAGTATTTT. It specifies CASSMDSGRVTQYF.

The J gene is TRBJ1-4, the V gene TRBV30, with 11 bases fitting TRBD1. J lost 10 bases, V lost 4 bases, and 8 bases had no gene match. This CDR3 contains 14 residues. The V gene's germline CDR1 is GTSNPN and CDR2 SVGIG (reference sequence). The chain's CDR3 is CAWTQGQGARKLFF. The CDR3 coding sequence is TGTGCCTGGACCCAAGGACAGGGGGCGCGAAAACTGTTTTTT.

CDR3 sequence reads: CASSLGGAYNEQFF. The DNA of the CDR3 is TGCGCCAGCAGTCTAGGGGGGGCCTACAATGAGCAGTTCTTC. J is TRBJ2-1 and V is TRBV4-3; TRBD2 might be the D (7 bases). V was trimmed by 6 bases and J by 2 bases, leaving 11 bases between them. The CDR3 runs 14 residues. CDR1 and CDR2 from the germline V gene are LGHNA and YSLEER.

The V call is TRBV2, the J call TRBJ2-3; either TRBD1 or TRBD2 may supply D (5 bases each). The V end was cut by 9 bases, the J end by 2 bases, with 15 bases between. From germline, CDR1 is SNHLY and CDR2 FYNNEI. The CDR3 sequence is 14 residues long. The CDR3 region has the DNA TGTGCCAGTGCCACCGGGACCCACACAGATACGCAGTATTTT. Its protein product is CASATGTHTDTQYF.

The chain has TRBV2 and TRBJ1-1; 9 positions agree with TRBD1. Germline CDR1 SNHLY, CDR2 FYNNEI. The trim removed 10 bases at V and 0 bases at J, leaving 3 bases unmatched. The CDR3 is 13 residues long. DNA of the CDR3: TGTGCCACCCGGACAGGGGTGAACACTGAAGCTTTCTTT. Translating gives CATRTGVNTEAFF.

V is TRBV21-1 and J is TRBJ1-3. TRBV21-1 corresponds to a pseudogene. CDR3 length equals 19 residues. CDR3 sequence reads: CASSKELHGLVFSGNTIYF. DNA for the CDR3: TGTGCCAGCAGCAAAGAGTTACATGGGTTAGTGTTCTCTGGAAACACCATATATTTT.

The chain joins TRBV9 to TRBJ2-7; the match to TRBD2 covers 7 bases. The CDR3 covers 16 residues. Germline trimming cut 7 bases from V and 2 bases from J; bases unmatched to any gene: 15. Germline-derived CDR1 and CDR2 are SGDLS and YYNGEE. CDR3 in amino acids: CASPGWSPGGPYEQYF. The CDR3 coding sequence is TGTGCCAGCCCCGGGTGGTCGCCGGGAGGCCCCTACGAGCAGTACTTC.

V gene TRBV4-1 combines with J gene TRBJ2-7; D perhaps matches TRBD2 (6 bases). CDR1 and CDR2 (germline): MGHRA, YSYEKL. The CDR3 has 16 residues. With 0 bases removed from V and 2 bases from J, the gap between germline ends came to 14 bases. In nucleotides, the CDR3 is TGCGCCAGCAGCCAAGAACATTGGCGGGGAACCTACGAGCAGTACTTC. Its protein is CASSQEHWRGTYEQYF.